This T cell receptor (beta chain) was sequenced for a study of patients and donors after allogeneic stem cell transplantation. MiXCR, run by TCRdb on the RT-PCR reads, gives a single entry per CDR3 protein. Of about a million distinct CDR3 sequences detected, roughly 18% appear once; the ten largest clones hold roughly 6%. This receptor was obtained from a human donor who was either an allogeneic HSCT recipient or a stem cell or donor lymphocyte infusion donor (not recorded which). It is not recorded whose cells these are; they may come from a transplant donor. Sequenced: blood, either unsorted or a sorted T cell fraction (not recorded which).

The CDR3 sequence is CASATAEDYEQYF. The CDR3, as DNA: TGTGCCAGCGCGACAGCAGAGGACTACGAGCAGTACTTC. The chain joins TRBV10-3 to TRBJ2-7, with D possibly matching TRBD1 (5 bases). The length of the CDR3 is 13 residues. Per the germline V gene, CDR1 is ENHRY and CDR2 is SYGVKD. The germline V and J ends were trimmed by 10 bases and 3 bases, with 16 bases remaining between them.